One and the same sample provided the 14 T cell receptor beta chains below, sequenced in a study of blood T cell repertoires in COVID-19. This table comes from immunoSEQ multiplex PCR, and its TCRdb copy is limited to in-frame clones, with some not included. This sample has fewer than 90,000 clones, with 70% to 90% found just once. Sequenced: peripheral blood. The receptors derive from an elderly woman with active COVID-19.

This clone was found once. This chain joins TRBV4-1 and TRBJ2-1, with 7 bases aligning to TRBD1. The CDR3 length is 15 residues. Per germline, CDR1 MGHRA and CDR2 YSYEKL. V lost 5 bases and J lost 4; bases outside the gene matches: 8. The CDR3 sequence is CASSKRTGDYNEQFF. CDR3 nucleotide sequence: TGCGCCAGCAGCAAGCGGACAGGAGATTACAATGAGCAGTTCTTC.

The chain links TRBV28 to TRBJ2-3, with 11 positions matching TRBD2. The germline V gene has CDR1 MDHEN and CDR2 SYDVKM. The CDR3 length is 19 residues. Losses at the gene ends were 6 bases for V and 2 bases for J; bases not matched to a gene: 16. CDR3 sequence reads: CASSPPNFASGRPTDTQYF. CDR3 DNA sequence: TGTGCCAGCAGCCCTCCGAATTTCGCTAGCGGGAGGCCCACAGATACGCAGTATTTT.

The rearrangement joins TRBV4-3 to TRBJ2-1, with TRBD2 identical over 10 bases. V was pared by 1 base and J by 8 bases, with 8 bases of the junction left unmatched. The CDR3 is made up of 16 amino acids. CDR1 and CDR2 (germline): LGHNA, YSLEER. The CDR3 DNA follows: TGCGCCAGCAGCCAAGCCGGACTAGCGGTTTCGTATGAGCAGTTCTTC. This gives the protein CASSQAGLAVSYEQFF.

The gene calls are TRBV5-1 and TRBJ2-2; the match to TRBD1 covers 9 bases. The CDR3 runs to 15 residues. CDR1 is SGHRS and CDR2 is YFSETQ in the germline V gene. Trimming removed 4 bases from V and 4 bases from J; junction bases left unmatched: 5. The CDR3 nucleotides are TGCGCCAGCAGCGCGACAGGGGGAAGCACCGGGGAGCTGTTTTTT. Protein sequence: CASSATGGSTGELFF.

The chain joins TRBV7-2 to TRBJ2-1; D call uncertain. This CDR3 region has 14 residues. Trimming took off 1 base at V and 5 bases at J, with 9 bases between the two ends. The germline V gene has CDR1 SGHTA and CDR2 FQGNSA. The CDR3 here is CASSLVVQNNEQFF. The CDR3 nucleotides read TGTGCCAGCAGCTTAGTGGTACAAAACAATGAGCAGTTCTTC. Together with reference TRBV7-2 and TRBJ2-1, the CDR3 gives the full variable domain: GAGVSQSPSNKVTEKGKDVELRCDPISGHTALYWYRQSLGQGLEFLIYFQGNSAPDKSGLPSDRFSAERTGGSVSTLTIQRTQQEDSAVYLCASSLVVQNNEQFFGPGTRLTVL.

The CDR3 sequence: CASSVGLDTQYF. In DNA form, the CDR3 reads TGTGCCAGCAGCGTAGGACTAGATACGCAGTATTTT. The genes are TRBV9 and TRBJ2-3; D is unresolved. Trimming shortened V by 0 bases and J by 5 bases, and 4 bases separated the two germline ends. Germline lookup yields CDR1 SGDLS and CDR2 YYNGEE. This CDR3 has 12 amino acids.

The chain has TRBV5-6 and TRBJ2-7; D not resolved. CDR1 SGHDT and CDR2 YYEEEE come from the germline V gene. CDR3 size: 13 residues. Trimming pared 5 bases from V and 2 bases from J, leaving 11 bases between. The CDR3 sequence is CASRSTLTYEQYF. The CDR3, as DNA: TGTGCCAGCAGATCGACTCTTACCTACGAGCAGTACTTC.

The rearrangement links TRBV28 to TRBJ2-5, with D unclear. The CDR3 has 14 amino acids. Germline-derived CDR1 and CDR2 are MDHEN and SYDVKM. V was pared by 2 bases and J by 2 bases, with 9 bases between. The CDR3 loop reads CASSLTQQQETQYF. The CDR3 bases are TGTGCCAGCAGTTTAACTCAACAGCAAGAGACCCAGTACTTC.

The V call is TRBV29-1, the J call TRBJ2-1; D might be TRBD2 (6 bases). V was cut by 6 bases and J by 9 bases, with 21 bases left in between. The length of the CDR3 is 14 residues. In germline, CDR1 is SQVTM, CDR2 ANQGSEA. The DNA of the CDR3 is TGCAGCGTATTAGATCCAGCGGGTTTCATTGAGCAGTTCTTC. Protein product: CSVLDPAGFIEQFF.

This chain joins TRBV18 and TRBJ2-7; unclear D gene. Between the trimmed V and J ends, which lost 2 bases and 0 bases, there was a span of 5 bases. The germline CDR1 and CDR2 sequences are KGHSH and LQKENI. The CDR3 has 13 amino acids. CDR3 in DNA: TGTGCCAGCTCACCAATCAACTCCTACGAGCAGTACTTC. The encoded protein is CASSPINSYEQYF.

The rearrangement links TRBV19 to TRBJ2-1; 7 bases align to TRBD2. The ends lost 7 bases at V and 9 bases at J; junction bases unmatched: 15. The V gene's germline CDR1 is LNHDA and CDR2 SQIVND (reference sequence). The CDR3 covers 15 residues. The CDR3 reads CASTQGGPSGIEQFF. In nucleotides, the CDR3 is TGTGCCAGTACCCAGGGCGGTCCCAGCGGGATTGAGCAGTTCTTC.

V and J are TRBV27 and TRBJ2-7; 10 bases align to TRBD2. CDR1 is MNHEY and CDR2 is SMNVEV in the germline V gene (reference sequence). The V gene end was trimmed by 5 bases and the J gene end by 6 bases; junction bases not matched to a gene: 10. The CDR3 is made up of 15 amino acids. This CDR3 reads CASSPSLAGVSEQYF. The CDR3 DNA sequence: TGTGCCAGCAGTCCCTCCCTAGCGGGAGTCTCCGAGCAGTACTTC.

The chain recombines TRBV7-2 with TRBJ2-7; 7 bases are a match to TRBD2. From germline, CDR1 is SGHTA and CDR2 FQGNSA. The CDR3 sequence is 14 residues long. With 0 bases clipped from V and 6 bases from J, the junction kept 5 bases outside the gene matches. CDR3 amino acids: CASSLAEGLGEQYF. The CDR3 bases are TGTGCCAGCAGCTTAGCAGAAGGACTAGGCGAGCAGTACTTC.

J is TRBJ2-1 and V is TRBV29-1; D is ambiguous. This CDR3 spans 11 amino acids. With 4 bases removed from V and 5 bases from J, the gap between germline ends came to 6 bases. Germline V gene lookup returns CDR1 SQVTM and CDR2 ANQGSEA. DNA of the CDR3: TGCAGCGTTGGCCGGGACAATGAGCAGTTCTTC. Translating it yields CSVGRDNEQFF.